The table lists the clone carrying this T cell receptor (beta chain) with a count of one. The data stem from a study of technical replicates of blood from a handful of donors. Germline V gene lookup returns CDR1 SGHNT and CDR2 YYREEE (reference sequence). Between the trimmed V and J ends, which lost 4 bases and 1 base, there was a span of 9 bases. This CDR3 has 13 amino acids. Generated by immunoSEQ multiplex PCR, the TCRdb table keeps only in-frame clones and is missing some. The data show 55,000 to 80,000 clones, under 90% seen once. The sequenced sample consisted of PBMCs. This receptor was identified in a human donor in good health. Some clones in this sample may be carry-over from other donors' samples. The chain links TRBV5-4 to TRBJ2-7, with D possibly being TRBD1 (6 bases). The CDR3 DNA reads as TGTGCCAGCAGCCCGGACAGTTCCTACGAGCAGTACTTC. Amino acid sequence: CASSPDSSYEQYF.